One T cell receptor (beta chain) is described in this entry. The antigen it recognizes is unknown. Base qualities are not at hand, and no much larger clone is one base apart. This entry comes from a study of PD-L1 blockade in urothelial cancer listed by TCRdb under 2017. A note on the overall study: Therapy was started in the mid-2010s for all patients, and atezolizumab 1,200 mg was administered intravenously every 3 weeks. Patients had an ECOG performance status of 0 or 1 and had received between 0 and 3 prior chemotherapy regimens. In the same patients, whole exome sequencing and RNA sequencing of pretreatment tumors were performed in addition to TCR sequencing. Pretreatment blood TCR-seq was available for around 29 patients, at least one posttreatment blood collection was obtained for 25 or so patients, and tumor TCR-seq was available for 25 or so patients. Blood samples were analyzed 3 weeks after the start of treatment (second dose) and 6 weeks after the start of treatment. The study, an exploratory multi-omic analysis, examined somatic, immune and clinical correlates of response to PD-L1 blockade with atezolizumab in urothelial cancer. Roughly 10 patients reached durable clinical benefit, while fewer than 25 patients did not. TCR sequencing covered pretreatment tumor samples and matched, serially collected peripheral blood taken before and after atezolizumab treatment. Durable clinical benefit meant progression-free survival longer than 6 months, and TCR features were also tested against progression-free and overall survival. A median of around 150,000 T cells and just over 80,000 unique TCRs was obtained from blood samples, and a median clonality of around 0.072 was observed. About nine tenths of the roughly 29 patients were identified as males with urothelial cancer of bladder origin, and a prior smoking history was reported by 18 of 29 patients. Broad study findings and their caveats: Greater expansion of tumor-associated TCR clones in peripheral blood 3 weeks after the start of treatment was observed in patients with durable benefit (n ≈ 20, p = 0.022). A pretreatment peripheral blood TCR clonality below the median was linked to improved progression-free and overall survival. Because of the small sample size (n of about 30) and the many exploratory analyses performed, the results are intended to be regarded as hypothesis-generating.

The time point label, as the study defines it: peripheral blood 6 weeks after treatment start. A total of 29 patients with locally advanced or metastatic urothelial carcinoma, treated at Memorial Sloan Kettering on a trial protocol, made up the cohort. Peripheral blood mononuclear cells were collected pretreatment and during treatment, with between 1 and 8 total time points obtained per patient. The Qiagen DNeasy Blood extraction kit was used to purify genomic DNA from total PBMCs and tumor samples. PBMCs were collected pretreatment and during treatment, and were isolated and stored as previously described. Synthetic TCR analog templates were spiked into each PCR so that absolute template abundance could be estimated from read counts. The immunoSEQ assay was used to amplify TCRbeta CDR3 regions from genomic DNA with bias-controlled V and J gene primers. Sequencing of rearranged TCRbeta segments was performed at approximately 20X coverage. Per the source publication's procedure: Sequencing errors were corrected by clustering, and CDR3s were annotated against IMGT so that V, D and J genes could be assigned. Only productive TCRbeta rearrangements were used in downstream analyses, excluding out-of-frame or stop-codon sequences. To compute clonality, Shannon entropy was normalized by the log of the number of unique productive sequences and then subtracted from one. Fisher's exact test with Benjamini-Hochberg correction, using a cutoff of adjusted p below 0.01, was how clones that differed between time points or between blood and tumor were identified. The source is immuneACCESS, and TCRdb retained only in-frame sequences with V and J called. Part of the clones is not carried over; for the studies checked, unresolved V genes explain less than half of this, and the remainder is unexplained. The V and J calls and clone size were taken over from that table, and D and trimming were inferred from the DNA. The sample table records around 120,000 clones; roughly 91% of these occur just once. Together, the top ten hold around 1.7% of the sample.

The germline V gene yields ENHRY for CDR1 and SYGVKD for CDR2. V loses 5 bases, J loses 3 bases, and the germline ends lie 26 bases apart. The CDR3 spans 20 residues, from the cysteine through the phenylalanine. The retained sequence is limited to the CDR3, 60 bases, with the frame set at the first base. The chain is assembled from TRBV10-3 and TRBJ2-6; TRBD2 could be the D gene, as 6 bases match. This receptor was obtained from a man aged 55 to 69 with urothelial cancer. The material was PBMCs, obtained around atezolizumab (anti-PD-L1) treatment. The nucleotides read TGTGCCATCAGTTCTCTCCGGGAGTCAGGCCGCTTGAGTGGGGCCAACGTCCTGACTTTC. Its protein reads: CAISSLRESGRLSGANVLTF.